A single sample is the source of the 7 T cell receptor beta chains below, sequenced in a study of T cells in Graves' hyperthyroidism and ophthalmopathy. There were TCR beta CDR3 regions amplified from RNA transcripts. Using the HTBI primer set, a first-round RT-PCR was run on the TCR CDR3. TCRdb re-called the multiplex PCR reads with MiXCR, one entry per CDR3 protein. The table lists roughly 350,000 distinct CDR3 sequences, roughly an eighth of them singletons. Sequenced material: blood. The receptors come from a woman aged 40 to 50 with Graves' ophthalmopathy.

This clonotype was detected many times. This chain connects TRBV3-1 to TRBJ2-7; D perhaps matches TRBD1 (6 bases). Per the germline V gene, CDR1 is LGHDT and CDR2 is YNNKEL (reference sequence). This CDR3 is built from 14 residues. V was shortened by 3 bases and J by 3 bases, with 12 bases between the two germline ends. The CDR3 loop is CASSHAPTGYEQYF. The CDR3 nucleotides read TGTGCCAGCAGCCATGCCCCGACAGGCTACGAGCAGTACTTC.

This clonotype was detected ten times or more. The J gene is TRBJ2-7, the V gene TRBV28; a weak D match, TRBD1 (6 bases). V was cut by 7 bases and J by 0 bases, with 13 bases left in between. The CDR3 totals 14 residues. Per germline, CDR1 MDHEN and CDR2 SYDVKM. The chain's CDR3 is CASMERGTSYEQYF. CDR3 coding DNA: TGTGCCAGCATGGAAAGGGGGACCTCCTACGAGCAGTACTTC.

This clonotype came up many times. The chain carries TRBV3-1 and TRBJ2-5; 8 nucleotides line up with TRBD2. CDR3 length: 14 residues. CDR1 LGHDT and CDR2 YNNKEL come from the germline V gene (reference sequence). V trimming: 1 base; J trimming: 2 bases; junction bases outside the gene matches: 0. The CDR3 nucleotides read TGTGCCAGCAGCCAAGTAGCGGGACAAGAGACCCAGTACTTC. Protein product: CASSQVAGQETQYF.

This clonotype has ten or more counts. V usage is TRBV5-4 and J usage is TRBJ2-1, with 9 bases aligning to TRBD2. With 0 bases clipped from V and 6 bases from J, the junction kept 4 bases outside the gene matches. This CDR3 has 15 residues. From germline, CDR1 is SGHNT and CDR2 YYREEE (reference sequence). CDR3 sequence reads: CASSLDAGGRNEQFF. The CDR3 region has the DNA TGTGCCAGCAGCTTGGATGCGGGGGGGCGCAATGAGCAGTTCTTC. Based on the CDR3 plus reference TRBV5-4 and TRBJ2-1, the full variable domain is ETGVTQSPTHLIKTRGQQVTLRCSSQSGHNTVSWYQQALGQGPQFIFQYYREEENGRGNFPPRFSGLQFPNYSSELNVNALELDDSALYLCASSLDAGGRNEQFFGPGTRLTVL.

This clonotype was recorded a few times. The V gene is TRBV7-2, the J gene TRBJ1-6; 7 nucleotides agree with TRBD1. CDR1 SGHTA and CDR2 FQGNSA come from the germline V gene. The length of the CDR3 is 15 residues. V shed 1 base, J shed 7 bases, and the junction held 4 bases outside the gene matches. CDR3: CASSLVGGQNSPLHF. The CDR3 DNA reads as TGTGCCAGCAGCTTAGTAGGGGGCCAGAATTCACCCCTCCACTTT.

This clonotype was seen ten or more times. V and J are TRBV7-9 and TRBJ1-1; D unresolved. Germline V gene sequence: CDR1 SEHNR, CDR2 FQNEAQ (reference sequence). Trimming removed 2 bases from V and 2 bases from J, with 9 bases in between. The CDR3 is 14 amino acids. CDR3 protein: CASSLMVLNTEAFF. Here the CDR3 DNA reads TGTGCCAGCAGCTTAATGGTACTTAACACTGAAGCTTTCTTT.

This clonotype has a handful of counts. The V and J genes are TRBV10-1 and TRBJ2-7, with D unresolved. Trimming removed 2 bases at V and 6 bases at J, with 8 bases between. Per germline, CDR1 WNHNN and CDR2 SYGVQD (reference sequence). CDR3 length equals 12 residues. The DNA of the CDR3 is TGCGCCAGCAGTGAGGGATTAGGCGAGCAGTACTTC. Protein product: CASSEGLGEQYF.